These T cell receptor beta chains were read from a single sample in a study of naive and memory T cell subsets. MiXCR, run by TCRdb on the UMI-ligation and nested PCR reads, gives a single entry per CDR3 protein. Among about 120,000 distinct CDR3 sequences listed, 35% to 45% were seen once. What was sequenced was central memory CD4+ T cells from blood. The receptors stem from a human donor in good health. The CDR3 runs from the conserved cysteine through the conserved F or W. D genes are given only for firm matches. The size entry is marked missing in some rows and otherwise reads once, few, many or a size class.

>-|-|TRBV6-5|TRBJ2-7
CASRPDRPPYEQYF
TGTGCCAGCAGACCCGACAGGCCGCCCTACGAGCAGTACTTC
>-|-|TRBV3-1|TRBJ1-2
CASSHSGTDGYTF
TGTGCCAGCAGCCATTCCGGGACGGATGGCTACACCTTC
>many|-|TRBV7-2|TRBJ1-1
CASSLWAGNTEAFF
TGTGCCAGCAGCTTATGGGCGGGGAACACTGAAGCTTTCTTT
>few|-|TRBV5-5|TRBJ2-7
CASSPGPDYEQYF
TGTGCCAGCAGCCCCGGACCGGACTACGAGCAGTACTTC
>-|-|TRBV18|TRBJ2-3
CASSLQVADTQYF
TGTGCCAGCTCACTCCAGGTTGCAGATACGCAGTATTTT
>many|-|TRBV28|TRBJ2-5
CASSFDWGVVTQYF
TGTGCCAGCAGTTTTGATTGGGGCGTGGTGACCCAGTACTTC
>many|TRBD2|TRBV24-1|TRBJ2-1
CATSEPLAGGQWEQFF
TGTGCCACCAGTGAACCTCTAGCGGGAGGGCAATGGGAGCAGTTCTTC
>-|TRBD1|TRBV7-2|TRBJ1-2
CASREPGQGSYGYTF
TGTGCCAGCAGGGAGCCGGGACAGGGGAGCTATGGCTACACCTTC
>-|TRBD2|TRBV12-3/TRBV12-4|TRBJ2-4
CASRPTSGGPKNIQYF
TGTGCCAGCAGACCTACTAGCGGGGGGCCCAAAAACATTCAGTACTTC
>-|-|TRBV5-1|TRBJ2-1
CASSLGGTPYNEQFF
TGCGCCAGCAGCTTGGGGGGGACACCCTACAATGAGCAGTTCTTC
>-|-|TRBV6-6|TRBJ2-2
CASSPGVGMGTGELFF
TGTGCCAGCAGCCCCGGGGTAGGGATGGGCACCGGGGAGCTGTTTTTT
>many|-|TRBV20-1|TRBJ2-1
CSAKGRETHNEQFF
TGCAGTGCTAAAGGTCGGGAGACGCACAATGAGCAGTTCTTC
>-|-|TRBV19|TRBJ2-3
CASSMSEWGQWTQYF
TGTGCCAGTAGTATGTCGGAATGGGGGCAGTGGACGCAGTATTTT
>-|-|TRBV29-1|TRBJ2-7
CSVVLPGRTYEQYF
TGCAGCGTTGTGTTGCCGGGACGGACCTACGAGCAGTACTTC
>-|TRBD2|TRBV20-1|TRBJ2-5
CSASHTSGRPETQYF
TGCAGTGCTAGTCATACTAGCGGGAGGCCAGAGACCCAGTACTTC
>-|-|TRBV12-3/TRBV12-4|TRBJ2-1
CASSPPRGTSNNEQFF
TGTGCCAGCAGTCCCCCCCGCGGTACCTCAAACAATGAGCAGTTCTTC
>-|-|TRBV7-6|TRBJ1-6
CASSLGTVNSPLHF
TGTGCCAGCAGCTTGGGGACGGTCAATTCACCCCTCCACTTT
>-|-|TRBV6-5|TRBJ2-7
CASGSLLAGQGISYEQYF
TGTGCCAGCGGTTCTTTGCTAGCGGGACAGGGGATCTCCTACGAGCAGTACTTC
>few|-|TRBV18|TRBJ1-5
CASSPDTGNQPQHF
TGTGCCAGCTCACCGGACACAGGGAATCAGCCCCAGCATTTT
>-|-|TRBV20-1|TRBJ1-1
CSAKIPQGSVTEAFF
TGCAGTGCTAAGATACCACAGGGATCGGTCACTGAAGCTTTCTTT
>few|-|TRBV20-1|TRBJ1-1
CSAEGGNTEAFF
TGCAGTGCCGAGGGTGGTAACACTGAAGCTTTCTTT
>-|TRBD1|TRBV11-2|TRBJ2-7
CASSTLRDRSTYEQYF
TGTGCCAGCAGCACTCTCCGGGACAGGAGCACCTACGAGCAGTACTTC
>-|-|TRBV20-1|TRBJ1-2
CSAHTGLYYGYTF
TGCAGTGCTCACACAGGGTTATATTATGGCTACACCTTC
>many|TRBD1|TRBV28|TRBJ2-7
CASNTGTVYEQYF
TGTGCCAGCAATACCGGGACAGTTTACGAGCAGTACTTC
>-|TRBD1|TRBV7-2|TRBJ2-1
CASSSRRQGYNEQFF
TGTGCCAGCAGCTCGCGGCGACAGGGGTACAATGAGCAGTTCTTC
>-|TRBD2|TRBV27|TRBJ2-3
CASSLTSGNADTQYF
TGTGCCAGCAGTTTGACTAGCGGGAACGCAGATACGCAGTATTTT
>few|TRBD2|TRBV9|TRBJ2-3
CASSPSGGRAATQYF
TGTGCCAGCAGCCCCTCCGGCGGGAGGGCCGCTACGCAGTATTTT
>few|-|TRBV20-1|TRBJ2-1
CSARDIYRSSYNEQFF
TGCAGTGCTAGAGATATATACAGGAGCTCCTACAATGAGCAGTTCTTC
>few|-|TRBV7-2|TRBJ2-3
CASRLGLSTDTQYF
TGTGCCAGCAGGCTAGGCCTTAGCACAGATACGCAGTATTTT
>-|-|TRBV5-5|TRBJ2-3
CASSLGPGSTDTQYF
TGTGCCAGCAGCTTGGGCCCAGGGAGCACAGATACGCAGTATTTT
>-|-|TRBV15|TRBJ2-7
CATSRDYTSREQQYF
TGTGCCACCAGCAGAGATTACACTAGTAGAGAGCAGCAGTACTTC
>-|TRBD2|TRBV11-3|TRBJ2-1
CASSSGLAGREQFF
TGTGCCAGCAGCTCGGGACTAGCGGGCAGGGAGCAGTTCTTC